These 16 T cell receptor beta chains share one sample of origin, sequenced in a study of shared clonotypes between healthy human individuals. Profiled with immunoSEQ multiplex PCR; TCRdb holds only in-frame clones, not every one. The sample consists of approximately 340,000 clones, 74% of them appearing once. The specimen sequenced was memory CD4+ T cells sorted from blood. Subset noted: CD45RA-negative fraction. The receptor set was obtained from a young man in good health.

This clone was counted only a few times. This chain connects TRBV7-6 to TRBJ2-3; 8 nucleotides agree with TRBD2. With V trimmed by 1 base and J by 6 bases, 9 bases remained unmatched. The germline V gene encodes CDR1 SGHVS and CDR2 FNYEAQ. The CDR3 sequence is 16 residues long. Written as DNA, the CDR3 is TGTGCCAGCAGCTTAGGGGCGGGAGGCCTCATTGATACGCAGTATTTT. Its translation: CASSLGAGGLIDTQYF.

V and J are TRBV4-1 and TRBJ2-7; 7 bases match TRBD2. V lost 2 bases and J lost 2; bases outside the gene matches: 6. The CDR3 is 15 amino acids. CDR1 is MGHRA, CDR2 YSYEKL, per germline. CDR3 sequence (DNA): TGCGCCAGCAGCCAACCCAGCGGGAAAACCTACGAGCAGTACTTC. It yields the protein CASSQPSGKTYEQYF.

The rearrangement joins TRBV25-1 to TRBJ2-7; no clear D gene. CDR1 MGHDK and CDR2 SYGVNS come from the germline V gene. V was clipped by 2 bases and J by 6 bases, with 14 bases between them. This CDR3 has 14 amino acids. CDR3 DNA: TGTGCCAGCAGTGAAAGCCCCCCGTTTAGCGAGCAGTACTTC. This encodes CASSESPPFSEQYF.

This clone was found a few times. V gene TRBV10-3 combines with J gene TRBJ2-3; TRBD2 might be the D (6 bases). CDR1 and CDR2 (germline): ENHRY, SYGVKD. The CDR3 contains 17 residues. The CDR3 region has the DNA TGTGGGGACTTGCGCGGCTGGGGTAAGGGTTCCACAGATACGCAGTATTTT. Its protein is CGDLRGWGKGSTDTQYF.

Comments on this clone: Different DNA sequences within this sample yield the same CDR3. This chain joins TRBV6-5 and TRBJ2-5; 10 nucleotides match TRBD1. The germline CDR1 and CDR2 sequences are MNHEY and SVGAGI. This CDR3 has 15 amino acids. V was clipped by 2 bases and J by 2 bases; unmatched bases: 2. In DNA, the CDR3 is TGTGCCAGCAGTTACAGGACAGGGGGTCAAGAGACCCAGTACTTC. Its protein is CASSYRTGGQETQYF.

In this sample, this clone turned up once. The rearrangement uses TRBV5-1 and TRBJ2-7; D may match TRBD1 or TRBD2 (5 bases each). The V end lost 0 bases, the J end lost 5 bases, and 15 bases lay between the germline ends. The CDR3 is made up of 15 amino acids. Germline CDR1 SGHRS, CDR2 YFSETQ. In DNA form, the CDR3 reads TGCGCCAGCAGCTTGGCTGGGGCGGACTTAAACGAGCAGTACTTC. This codes for CASSLAGADLNEQYF.

The chain recombines TRBV10-1 with TRBJ2-1; D is unclear. Trimming took off 4 bases at V and 10 bases at J, with 8 bases between the two ends. Germline V gene lookup returns CDR1 WNHNN and CDR2 SYGVQD (reference sequence). The CDR3 loop spans 11 amino acids. The CDR3 reads CASSGGREQFF. The CDR3 region has the DNA TGCGCCAGCAGTGGAGGCAGGGAGCAGTTCTTC.

The V gene is TRBV7-8, the J gene TRBJ1-1; D is possibly TRBD1 (6 bases). The CDR3 loop spans 14 amino acids. V was clipped by 4 bases and J by 1 base, with 10 bases between them. The germline gives CDR1 SGHVS, CDR2 FQNEAQ. The DNA for the CDR3 is TGTGCCAGCAGCTCAATCAGGGGGAACACTGAAGCTTTCTTT. It codes for CASSSIRGNTEAFF. Complete variable domain (other parts from reference TRBV7-8 and TRBJ1-1): GAGVSQSPRYKVAKRGQDVALRCDPISGHVSLFWYQQALGQGPEFLTYFQNEAQLDKSGLPSDRFFAERPEGSVSTLKIQRTQQEDSAVYLCASSSIRGNTEAFFGQGTRLTVV.

The chain carries TRBV9 and TRBJ2-1; the D gene is possibly TRBD2 (6 bases). The germline V gene has CDR1 SGDLS and CDR2 YYNGEE. The CDR3 covers 15 residues. Trimming took off 4 bases at V and 3 bases at J, with 14 bases between the two ends. CDR3 residues: CASSPAAGSYNEQFF. CDR3 coding DNA: TGTGCCAGCAGCCCGGCAGCGGGTAGCTACAATGAGCAGTTCTTC.

This chain uses TRBV7-9 with TRBJ2-7; no clear D gene. This CDR3 has 12 amino acids. Germline V lookup: CDR1 SEHNR, CDR2 FQNEAQ (reference sequence). The V end was cut by 1 base, the J end by 5 bases, with 6 bases between. The DNA of the CDR3 is TGTGCCAGCAGCTTAGTAAGCCACGAGCAGTACTTC. Encoded protein: CASSLVSHEQYF.

The V and J genes are TRBV6-1 and TRBJ2-7; D not resolved. The CDR3 spans 13 residues. Germline V gene data show CDR1 as MNHNS and CDR2 as SASEGT. The germline V and J ends were trimmed by 11 bases and 4 bases, with 18 bases remaining between them. The CDR3 region is CACTRAVVYEQYF. CDR3 nucleotide sequence: TGTGCCTGCACCCGGGCAGTTGTATACGAGCAGTACTTC.

This chain links TRBV9 with TRBJ2-7; D remains unclear. The V end lost 0 bases, the J end lost 5 bases, and 12 bases lay between the germline ends. Germline values: CDR1 SGDLS, CDR2 YYNGEE. This CDR3 spans 14 amino acids. The CDR3 spells CASSVASRVNEQYF. CDR3 nucleotides: TGTGCCAGCAGCGTAGCATCCCGGGTTAACGAGCAGTACTTC.

This sequence joins TRBV10-3 and TRBJ2-2, with D possibly being TRBD2 (5 bases). Trimming cost V 4 bases and J 5 bases, with 14 bases left between them. Germline CDR1 is ENHRY and CDR2 is SYGVKD. The CDR3 covers 15 residues. The chain's CDR3 is CAISASFEGTGELFF. CDR3 DNA: TGTGCCATCAGTGCCTCCTTCGAGGGAACCGGGGAGCTGTTTTTT.

The chain joins TRBV5-1 to TRBJ2-1, with D perhaps TRBD1 or TRBD2 (5 bases each). Per the germline V gene, CDR1 is SGHRS and CDR2 is YFSETQ. The CDR3 loop spans 15 amino acids. The V and J ends lost 6 bases and 3 bases respectively, with 16 bases between them. DNA for the CDR3: TGCGCCAGCACCCTACAGGAGGCGGTCTACAATGAGCAGTTCTTC. Residues: CASTLQEAVYNEQFF. Drawing the rest from reference TRBV5-1 and TRBJ2-1, the complete variable domain is KAGVTQTPRYLIKTRGQQVTLSCSPISGHRSVSWYQQTPGQGLQFLFEYFSETQRNKGNFPGRFSGRQFSNSRSEMNVSTLELGDSALYLCASTLQEAVYNEQFFGPGTRLTVL.

This clone was observed a few times. V is TRBV18 and J is TRBJ1-2; 7 nucleotides agree with TRBD1. Germline CDR1 and CDR2: KGHSH and LQKENI. The V gene end was trimmed by 3 bases and the J gene end by 5 bases; junction bases not matched to a gene: 3. The CDR3 has 13 amino acids. CDR3 nucleotides: TGTGCCAGCTCACCGGGACAGACATATGGCTACACCTTC. Translation: CASSPGQTYGYTF.

This clone showed up just once. CDR3 protein: CASSQVGLAGNYEQYF. CDR3 DNA sequence: TGCGCCAGCAGCCAAGTCGGACTAGCGGGAAACTACGAGCAGTACTTC. The rearrangement uses TRBV4-1 and TRBJ2-7; 12 bases match TRBD2. The ends lost 1 base at V and 3 bases at J; junction bases unmatched: 4. This CDR3 comprises 16 residues. CDR1 MGHRA and CDR2 YSYEKL come from the germline V gene.